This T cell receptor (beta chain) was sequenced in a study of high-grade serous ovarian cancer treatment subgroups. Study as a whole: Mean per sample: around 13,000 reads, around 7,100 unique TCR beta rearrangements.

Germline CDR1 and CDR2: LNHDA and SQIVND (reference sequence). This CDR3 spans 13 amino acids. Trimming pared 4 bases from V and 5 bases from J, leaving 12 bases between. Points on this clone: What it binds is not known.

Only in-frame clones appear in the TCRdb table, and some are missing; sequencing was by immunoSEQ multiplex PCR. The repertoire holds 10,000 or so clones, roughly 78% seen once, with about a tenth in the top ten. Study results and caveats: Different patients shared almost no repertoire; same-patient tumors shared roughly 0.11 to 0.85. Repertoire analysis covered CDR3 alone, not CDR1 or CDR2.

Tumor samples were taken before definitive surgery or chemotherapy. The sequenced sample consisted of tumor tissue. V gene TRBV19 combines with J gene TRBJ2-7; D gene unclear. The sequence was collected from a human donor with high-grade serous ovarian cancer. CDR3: CASSSSPGDEQYF. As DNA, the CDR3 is TGTGCCAGTAGTAGTTCACCAGGCGACGAGCAGTACTTC.